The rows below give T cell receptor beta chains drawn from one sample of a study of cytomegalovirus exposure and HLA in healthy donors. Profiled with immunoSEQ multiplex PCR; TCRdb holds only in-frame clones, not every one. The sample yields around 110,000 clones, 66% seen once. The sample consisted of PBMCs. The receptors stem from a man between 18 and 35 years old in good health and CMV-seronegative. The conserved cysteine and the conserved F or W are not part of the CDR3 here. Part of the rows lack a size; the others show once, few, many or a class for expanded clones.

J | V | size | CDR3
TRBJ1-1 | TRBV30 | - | AWSWMPQGLNTEAF
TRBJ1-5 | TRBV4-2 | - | ASSQDLYQPQH
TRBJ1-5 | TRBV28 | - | ASETGGRQPQH
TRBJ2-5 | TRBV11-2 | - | ASSPGQRAQETQY
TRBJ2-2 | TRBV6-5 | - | ASSGVSGELF
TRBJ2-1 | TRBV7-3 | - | ASSLKGGLAGLNEQF
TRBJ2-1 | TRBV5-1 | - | ASSLAFLDYYNEQF
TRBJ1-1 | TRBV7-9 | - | ASSLGGGASTEAF
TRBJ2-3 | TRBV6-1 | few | ASSEAPELRDTQY
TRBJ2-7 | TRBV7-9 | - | ASSPPGLAGVEQY
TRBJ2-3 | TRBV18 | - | ASSASGDLGTDTQY
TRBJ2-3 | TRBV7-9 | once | ASSSPERGGSDTQY
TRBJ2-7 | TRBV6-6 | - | ASSYPRDGGYEQY
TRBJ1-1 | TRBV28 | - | ASRRTGNDAEAF
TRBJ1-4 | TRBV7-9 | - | ASSLQGAEKLF
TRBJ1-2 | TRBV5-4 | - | ASSLQDMINYGYT